This TCR beta chain was captured in a study of blood T cell repertoires in COVID-19. In the study overall: The origin of the acute and convalescent COVID-19 samples was the United States, Italy and Spain. Sources were T cells, B-cell-depleted T cells, or PBMCs; the material itself was cDNA or gDNA.

TCRdb's copy holds only in-frame clones and misses some; the assay was immunoSEQ multiplex PCR. The sample contains more than 45,000 clones, about 88% of which appear only once. Germline lookup yields CDR1 MDHEN and CDR2 SYDVKM. V was shortened by 8 bases and J by 4 bases, with 36 bases between the two germline ends. The CDR3 consists of 21 residues. The genes are TRBV28 and TRBJ2-1; a possible D gene is TRBD1 (6 bases). Sequencing used peripheral blood. This TCR was sampled from a human donor with active COVID-19. The donor label of this sample is uncertain. The CDR3 region is CASRLRTVGLIQTRQYNEQFF. DNA for the CDR3: TGTGCCAGCCGCCTGAGGACAGTAGGCTTAATACAAACTAGGCAATACAATGAGCAGTTCTTC.